The clone carrying this TCR beta chain was detected a few times. The data were obtained in a study of T-cell reconstitution after alpha-beta-depleted transplantation in children. The CDR3 loop spans 15 amino acids. From germline, CDR1 is SGHVS and CDR2 FQNEAQ. V trimming: 5 bases; J trimming: 8 bases; junction bases outside the gene matches: 12. The TCRbeta library incorporated unique molecular identifiers. One entry per CDR3 protein results from TCRdb running MiXCR on the PCR reads. The sample lists approximately 1,000,000 distinct CDR3 sequences; roughly 29% were seen once. The origin of this receptor is a boy in the first two years of life who had a stem cell transplant for SCID, so the T cells may come from the graft donor. The chain uses TRBV7-8 and TRBJ2-1; TRBD1 matches 7 bases. This specimen consisted of PBMCs, mostly from graft donor cells, obtained 360 days after TCRalphabeta/CD19-depleted stem cell transplant. CDR3 nucleotides: TGTGCCAGCAGCACCCACAGGGGAGATACCGATGAGCAGTTCTTC. It is translated as CASSTHRGDTDEQFF. The complete variable domain, with remaining parts taken from reference TRBV7-8 and TRBJ2-1, reads GAGVSQSPRYKVAKRGQDVALRCDPISGHVSLFWYQQALGQGPEFLTYFQNEAQLDKSGLPSDRFFAERPEGSVSTLKIQRTQQEDSAVYLCASSTHRGDTDEQFFGPGTRLTVL.